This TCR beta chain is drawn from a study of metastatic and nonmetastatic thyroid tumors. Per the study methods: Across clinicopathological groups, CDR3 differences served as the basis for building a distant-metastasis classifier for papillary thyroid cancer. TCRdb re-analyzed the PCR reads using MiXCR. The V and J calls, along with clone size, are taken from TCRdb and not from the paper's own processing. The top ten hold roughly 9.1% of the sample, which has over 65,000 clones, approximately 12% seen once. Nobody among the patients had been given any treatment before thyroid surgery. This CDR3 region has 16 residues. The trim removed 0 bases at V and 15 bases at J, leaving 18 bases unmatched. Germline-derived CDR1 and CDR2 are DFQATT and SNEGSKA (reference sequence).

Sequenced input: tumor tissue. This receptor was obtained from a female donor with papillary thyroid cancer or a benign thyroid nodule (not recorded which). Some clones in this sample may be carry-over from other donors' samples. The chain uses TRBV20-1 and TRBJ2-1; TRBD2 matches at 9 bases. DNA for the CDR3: TGCAGTGCTAGAGATCTCGTTTCAGCGGGAGGCCCTGAGAGGTTCTTC. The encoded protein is CSARDLVSAGGPERFF.